The present TCR beta chain was sequenced within a study of T cells in Graves' hyperthyroidism and ophthalmopathy. Study in general: Blood was drawn when the patient was first diagnosed and still untreated.

The V end was cut by 2 bases, the J end by 2 bases, with 11 bases between. There are 15 residues in the CDR3. From germline, CDR1 is SGHAT and CDR2 FQNNGV. Thyroid ultrasound and orbital computed tomography, with clinical symptoms and serum thyroxine and TRAb, informed diagnoses. Blood sampling occurred at first hyperthyroidism diagnosis, ahead of any ophthalmopathy symptoms. Fresh peripheral blood, around 9.5 ml, yielded the PBMCs. RNA transcripts yielded amplified TCR beta CDR3 regions. HTBI primers drove first-round RT-PCR of the TCR CDR3. MiXCR, run by TCRdb on the multiplex PCR reads, gives a single entry per CDR3 protein. The table lists around 700,000 distinct CDR3 sequences, around a sixth of them singletons. This clonotype was seen a few times.

The V gene is TRBV11-2, the J gene TRBJ2-3; perhaps TRBD1 as D (5 bases). This TCR came from a woman aged 50 to 60 with Graves' hyperthyroidism that later progressed to Graves' ophthalmopathy. The sample consisted of blood. The CDR3 DNA follows: TGTGCCAGCAGCTTACCCAGGGCTAACACAGATACGCAGTATTTT. Residues: CASSLPRANTDTQYF.